This paragraph covers one T cell receptor (beta chain) sequence. This sample was taken from a study of shared clonotypes between healthy human individuals. The authors ran the assay at deep level. Every unsorted PBMC PCR replicate was loaded with approximately 290 ng DNA, around 30,000 T cell genomes. Sequenced by immunoSEQ multiplex PCR; TCRdb stores in-frame clones only, minus some. The data hold about half a million clones, with over 70% observed a single time. The TCR was taken from a woman in her forties in good health. Some clones in this sample may be carry-over from other donors' samples. Specimen: PBMCs.

The CDR3 sequence: CASSADRGPVGYTF. The CDR3 nucleotides read TGTGCCAGCAGTGCAGACAGGGGGCCGGTTGGCTACACCTTC. The V call is TRBV6-1, the J call TRBJ1-2; 10 nucleotides align to TRBD1. This CDR3 is built from 14 residues. Germline CDR1 is MNHNS and CDR2 is SASEGT. V shed 4 bases, J shed 7 bases, and the junction held 6 bases outside the gene matches.